The 3 T cell receptor beta chains given below trace back to one sample, sequenced in a study of cytomegalovirus exposure and HLA in healthy donors. PCR was performed using 60 Vbeta and 13 Jbeta primers. Repertoires were generated with immunoSEQ multiplex PCR, while TCRdb's copy carries only in-frame clones and drops some. The table records roughly 130,000 clones, under 85% of them present only once. Specimen: PBMCs. These receptors originate from a woman aged 45-65 years in good health and CMV-seropositive.

J is TRBJ1-5 and V is TRBV5-1; unclear D gene. The V end lost 2 bases, the J end lost 0 bases, and 15 bases lay between the germline ends. This CDR3 is 17 amino acids long. In germline, CDR1 is SGHRS, CDR2 YFSETQ. The CDR3 here is CASSLGGLTYSNQPQHF. In DNA, the CDR3 is TGCGCCAGCAGCTTAGGTGGACTGACTTATAGCAATCAGCCCCAGCATTTT.

The rearrangement joins TRBV4-1 to TRBJ1-2; D uncertain. Per germline, CDR1 MGHRA and CDR2 YSYEKL. V was trimmed by 0 bases and J by 8 bases, leaving 16 bases between them. The CDR3 has 15 amino acids. The CDR3 is CASSQDPVVPQGYTF. The DNA for the CDR3 is TGCGCCAGCAGCCAAGACCCTGTTGTCCCGCAGGGCTACACCTTC.

The V and J genes are TRBV2 and TRBJ1-5, with 8 nucleotides matching TRBD1. The length of the CDR3 is 13 residues. Germline lookup yields CDR1 SNHLY and CDR2 FYNNEI. The ends lost 7 bases at V and 4 bases at J; junction bases unmatched: 3. CDR3 in amino acids: CASTRDRNQPQHF. CDR3 nucleotide sequence: TGTGCCAGCACTCGGGACAGGAATCAGCCCCAGCATTTT.